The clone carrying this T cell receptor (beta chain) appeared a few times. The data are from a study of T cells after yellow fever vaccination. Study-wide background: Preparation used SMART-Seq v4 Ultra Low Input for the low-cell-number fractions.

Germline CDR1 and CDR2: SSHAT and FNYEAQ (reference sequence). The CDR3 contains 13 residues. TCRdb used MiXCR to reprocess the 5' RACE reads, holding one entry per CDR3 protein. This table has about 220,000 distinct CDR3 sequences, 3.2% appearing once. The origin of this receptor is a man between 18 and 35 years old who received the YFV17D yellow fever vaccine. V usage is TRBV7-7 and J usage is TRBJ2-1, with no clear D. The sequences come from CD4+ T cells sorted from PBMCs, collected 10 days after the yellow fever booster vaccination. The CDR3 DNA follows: TGTGCAGTCGGGCTTTATCCCCACAATGAGCAGTTCTTC. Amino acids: CAVGLYPHNEQFF.